These T cell receptor beta chains were read from a single sample in a study of vaccination and CD4 T cells after COVID-19. TCRdb used MiXCR to reprocess the PCR reads, holding one entry per CDR3 protein. The sample consists of some 5,000 distinct CDR3 sequences, 55% to 65% of them appearing once. No antigens are known for them. Sequencing was done on a sample of CD4+ T cells from blood, cultured in vitro. These receptors originate from a human donor who had recovered from COVID-19. The CDR3 runs from the conserved cysteine through the conserved F or W. The order of the fields is clone size, J gene, D gene, V gene, CDR3 protein, CDR3 DNA. D genes are given only for firm matches. Not all rows give a size; the values are once, few, many and, for expanded clones, a class.

abundance: .; j_gene: TRBJ1-2; d_gene: .; v_gene: TRBV7-9; CDR3aa: CASSREARGDGYTF; CDR3nt: TGTGCCAGCAGCCGGGAGGCAAGGGGCGATGGCTACACCTTC
abundance: .; j_gene: TRBJ2-1; d_gene: .; v_gene: TRBV15; CDR3aa: CATSSNRILNNEQFF; CDR3nt: TGTGCCACCAGCAGTAACAGGATCCTCAACAATGAGCAGTTCTTC
abundance: .; j_gene: TRBJ1-6; d_gene: .; v_gene: TRBV28; CDR3aa: CASTRIGGRGEF; CDR3nt: TGTGCCAGCACGCGGATCGGGGGGCGAGGGGAATTT
abundance: few; j_gene: TRBJ2-3; d_gene: .; v_gene: TRBV20-1; CDR3aa: CSAEGGATRTDTQYF; CDR3nt: TGCAGTGCTGAGGGGGGGGCTACCCGCACAGATACGCAGTATTTT
abundance: once; j_gene: TRBJ1-2; d_gene: .; v_gene: TRBV6-5; CDR3aa: CASSYSSNANYGYTF; CDR3nt: TGTGCCAGCAGTTACTCGAGCAACGCTAACTATGGCTACACCTTC
abundance: .; j_gene: TRBJ1-1; d_gene: .; v_gene: TRBV20-1; CDR3aa: CSAKRGGANTEAFF; CDR3nt: TGCAGTGCTAAGAGAGGGGGTGCGAACACTGAAGCTTTCTTT
abundance: .; j_gene: TRBJ1-5; d_gene: .; v_gene: TRBV7-9; CDR3aa: CASSFGGVNQPQHF; CDR3nt: TGTGCCAGCAGCTTCGGAGGGGTTAATCAGCCCCAGCATTTT
abundance: .; j_gene: TRBJ1-2; d_gene: .; v_gene: TRBV28; CDR3aa: CASIDPSRAAYGYTF; CDR3nt: TGTGCCAGCATTGACCCGTCCAGGGCGGCCTATGGCTACACCTTC
abundance: .; j_gene: TRBJ1-6; d_gene: .; v_gene: TRBV6-1; CDR3aa: CASILRGRNSPLHF; CDR3nt: TGTGCCAGCATCCTCCGGGGGAGAAATTCACCCCTCCACTTT
abundance: .; j_gene: TRBJ1-1; d_gene: TRBD1; v_gene: TRBV20-1; CDR3aa: CGARTGASNTEAFF; CDR3nt: TGCGGTGCTAGGACAGGGGCCTCAAACACTGAAGCTTTCTTT